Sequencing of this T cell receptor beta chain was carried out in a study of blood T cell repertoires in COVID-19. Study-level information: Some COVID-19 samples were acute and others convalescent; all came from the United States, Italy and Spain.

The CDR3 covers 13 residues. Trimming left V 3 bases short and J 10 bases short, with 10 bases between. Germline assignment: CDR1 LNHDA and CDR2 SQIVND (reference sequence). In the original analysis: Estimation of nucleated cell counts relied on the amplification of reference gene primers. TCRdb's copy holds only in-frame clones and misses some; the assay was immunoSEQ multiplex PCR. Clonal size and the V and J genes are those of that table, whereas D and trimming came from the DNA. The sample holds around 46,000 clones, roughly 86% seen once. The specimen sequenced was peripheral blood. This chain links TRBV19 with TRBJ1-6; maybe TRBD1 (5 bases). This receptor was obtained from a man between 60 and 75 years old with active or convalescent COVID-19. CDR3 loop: CASSILQGSPLHF. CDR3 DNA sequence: TGTGCCAGTAGTATTCTCCAGGGCTCACCCCTCCACTTT.